This T cell receptor beta chain derives from a study of technical replicates of blood from a few donors. The data were produced by immunoSEQ multiplex PCR, yet TCRdb's version contains in-frame clones alone and is incomplete. The sample yields nearly 70,000 clones, approximately 90% seen once. J gave up 0 bases and V 2 bases, and 5 bases lay outside the gene matches. Germline assignment: CDR1 GTSNPN and CDR2 SVGIG (reference sequence). The CDR3 is 16 residues long. This receptor was taken from a human donor in good health. Some clones in this sample may be carry-over from other donors' samples. The chain uses TRBV30 and TRBJ1-4; 8 bases map to TRBD1. Sequences were obtained from PBMCs. The CDR3 sequence: CAWSKGQGATNEKLFF. Written as DNA, the CDR3 is TGTGCCTGGAGTAAAGGACAGGGTGCAACTAATGAAAAACTGTTTTTT. Supplemented by reference TRBV30 and TRBJ1-4, the full variable domain reads SQTIHQWPATLVQPVGSPLSLECTVEGTSNPNLYWYRQAAGRGLQLLFYSVGIGQISSEVPQNLSASRPQDRQFILSSKKLLLSDSGFYLCAWSKGQGATNEKLFFGSGTQLSVL.